The clone carrying this TCR beta chain was recorded a few times. Amplification of TCR beta CDR3 regions used RNA as the template. TCR CDR3 regions were first amplified by RT-PCR with HTBI primers. TCRdb re-called the multiplex PCR reads through MiXCR, storing one row per CDR3 protein. The sample shows 600,000 to 800,000 distinct CDR3 sequences, 35% of them seen only once. These data come from a study of T cells in Graves' hyperthyroidism and ophthalmopathy. Study information: Peripheral blood was secured at the point of initial diagnosis, before any treatment.

This CDR3 has 16 residues. CDR1 ENHRY and CDR2 SYGVKD come from the germline V gene. Unmatched junction bases numbered 13, after V lost 10 bases and J lost 4 bases. What was sequenced was blood. The chain is built from TRBV10-3 and TRBJ1-6; 7 positions match TRBD1. The clonotype was recovered from a woman aged 40 to 50 with Graves' hyperthyroidism. The CDR3 coding sequence is TGTGCCAGCAGAGACCCGGGGACAGTGTATAATTCACCCCTCCACTTT. Protein: CASRDPGTVYNSPLHF.